This T cell receptor beta chain is drawn from a study of persistence of HIV-infected CD4 T cells. Trimming removed 6 bases at V and 1 base at J, with 10 bases between. CDR1 is LNHDA, CDR2 SQIVND, per germline (reference sequence). The CDR3 is made up of 13 amino acids. Sequencing used immunoSEQ version 4 in survey mode. The repertoire was sequenced with immunoSEQ multiplex PCR; TCRdb's copy has only in-frame clones and lacks some. In the table there are roughly 41,000 clones, over 80% of which are singletons. This clone appeared a few times. Its specificity is not known. Cells were stimulated with CMV-infected fibroblast lysates at about 9.4 ug/mL. Memory cells lacking CD40L and CD69 with high CD45RO were sorted.

The genes are TRBV19 and TRBJ2-7, with D perhaps TRBD1 (5 bases). Sequenced here: CD4+ T cells sorted from PBMCs after approximately 19-hour stimulation, sampled from a patient who received antiretroviral therapy. This receptor was identified in an adult man with HIV who was CMV-seropositive. The CDR3 DNA follows: TGTGCCAGTAGCCGACAGTGGTCCTACGAGCAGTACTTC. The encoded protein is CASSRQWSYEQYF.